The 17 T cell receptor beta chains below all came from one sample that was sequenced in a study of blood T cell repertoires in COVID-19. The repertoire was sequenced with immunoSEQ multiplex PCR; TCRdb's copy has only in-frame clones and lacks some. This table holds about 150,000 clones, 87% found once. The sequenced material came from PBMCs or T cells enriched from blood (not recorded which). These receptors were collected from a woman between 45 and 60 years old who had recovered from COVID-19.

The gene calls are TRBV2 and TRBJ2-7; 7 nucleotides match TRBD1. The germline gives CDR1 SNHLY, CDR2 FYNNEI. CDR3 length: 14 amino acids. V gave up 4 bases and J gave up 3 bases; unmatched junction bases: 6. The CDR3 coding sequence is TGTGCCAGCAGTGGAACCGGGACAGTCTACGAGCAGTACTTC. It specifies CASSGTGTVYEQYF.

The V gene is TRBV7-2, the J gene TRBJ1-2; weak D call: TRBD1 (5 bases). V lost 5 bases and J lost 4, with 11 bases in between. The CDR3 extends over 13 amino acids. Germline V gene lookup returns CDR1 SGHTA and CDR2 FQGNSA. CDR3 loop: CASSPDTIYGYTF. CDR3 DNA sequence: TGTGCCAGCAGCCCGGACACGATCTATGGCTACACCTTC. The entire variable domain, with the rest obtained from reference TRBV7-2 and TRBJ1-2, is as follows: GAGVSQSPSNKVTEKGKDVELRCDPISGHTALYWYRQSLGQGLEFLIYFQGNSAPDKSGLPSDRFSAERTGGSVSTLTIQRTQQEDSAVYLCASSPDTIYGYTFGSGTRLTVV.

The chain uses TRBV5-1 and TRBJ2-2, with 7 bases aligning to TRBD2. This CDR3 is 14 amino acids long. The trim removed 6 bases at V and 6 bases at J, leaving 8 bases unmatched. The germline gives CDR1 SGHRS, CDR2 YFSETQ. The CDR3 loop reads CASKKASGAGELFF. The CDR3 DNA reads TGCGCCAGCAAGAAGGCTAGCGGAGCCGGGGAGCTGTTTTTT.

This chain links TRBV3-1 (or the pseudogene TRBV3-2) with TRBJ2-7; 10 bases line up with TRBD2. Germline assignment: CDR1 LGHDT and CDR2 YNNKEL (reference sequence). V gave up 0 bases and J gave up 6 bases; unmatched junction bases: 8. The CDR3 is made up of 16 amino acids. The CDR3 spells CASSQDKGWTSGEQYF. CDR3 bases: TGTGCCAGCAGCCAAGATAAGGGCTGGACTAGCGGCGAGCAGTACTTC.

This chain uses TRBV7-9 with TRBJ1-6, with D perhaps matching TRBD1 (5 bases). Germline lookup yields CDR1 SEHNR and CDR2 FQNEAQ (reference sequence). The germline V and J ends were trimmed by 5 bases and 11 bases, with 13 bases remaining between them. The length of the CDR3 is 13 residues. In DNA form, the CDR3 reads TGTGCCAGCAGCCGCGACGGGGGTGCACCCCTCCACTTT. Its translation: CASSRDGGAPLHF.

V gene TRBV7-9 combines with J gene TRBJ1-2; no clear D. The CDR3 is 15 amino acids. V lost 2 bases and J lost 8, with 18 bases in between. CDR1 is SEHNR, CDR2 FQNEAQ, per germline (reference sequence). Written as DNA, the CDR3 is TGTGCCAGCAGCTTAAATACCAGGAGGTTTGGAGGCTACACCTTC. As protein: CASSLNTRRFGGYTF.

This clone was found a few times. The chain's CDR3 is CASSQGTSSGNTIYF. For the CDR3, the DNA is TGTGCCAGCAGCCAAGGGACATCCTCTGGAAACACCATATATTTT. The rearrangement uses TRBV11-2 and TRBJ1-3, with D possibly TRBD1 on 6 matching bases. V dropped 5 bases and J dropped 0 bases, with 11 bases sitting between them. Germline CDR1 and CDR2: SGHAT and FQNNGV. This CDR3 comprises 15 residues.

This clone occurred once. This chain joins TRBV29-1 and TRBJ1-2, with D perhaps TRBD1 (6 bases). The CDR3 has 13 amino acids. The V end was cut by 7 bases, the J end by 0 bases, with 12 bases between. Germline CDR1 SQVTM, CDR2 ANQGSEA. CDR3 sequence: CSASQGSNYGYTF. CDR3 DNA: TGCAGCGCTTCACAGGGATCTAACTATGGCTACACCTTC. The full variable domain, rest sourced from reference TRBV29-1 and TRBJ1-2, is SAVISQKPSRDICQRGTSLTIQCQVDSQVTMMFWYRQQPGQSLTLIATANQGSEATYESGFVIDKFPISRPNLTFSTLTVSNMSPEDSSIYLCSASQGSNYGYTFGSGTRLTVV.

In its sample, this clone was seen a few times. J is TRBJ1-1 and V is TRBV7-9, with D possibly matching TRBD1 (6 bases). The CDR3 has 15 amino acids. Germline CDR1 reads SEHNR; CDR2 reads FQNEAQ (reference sequence). V dropped 1 base and J dropped 3 bases, with 12 bases sitting between them. CDR3 sequence: CASSLGTAGDTEAFF. CDR3 coding DNA: TGTGCCAGCAGCTTAGGGACAGCCGGTGACACTGAAGCTTTCTTT.

The V call is TRBV9, the J call TRBJ2-1, with 8 bases matching TRBD2. This CDR3 has 16 amino acids. Germline V gene data show CDR1 as SGDLS and CDR2 as YYNGEE. V trimming: 0 bases; J trimming: 4 bases; junction bases outside the gene matches: 6. The DNA of the CDR3 is TGTGCCAGCAGCGTAGGATGGTCTAGCGGGTACAATGAGCAGTTCTTC. The encoded protein is CASSVGWSSGYNEQFF.

This chain's CDR3 is CASSQGDRDFEKLFF. The CDR3 nucleotides are TGCGCCAGCAGCCAAGGGGACAGGGATTTTGAAAAACTGTTTTTT. V and J are TRBV4-3 and TRBJ1-4, with 9 bases fitting TRBD1. Germline V CDR1 and CDR2: LGHNA, YSLEER. Trimming cost V 1 base and J 7 bases; bases outside gene matches: 4. This CDR3 is built from 15 residues.

This chain joins TRBV4-1 and TRBJ1-5; D is ambiguous. Germline values: CDR1 MGHRA, CDR2 YSYEKL. The CDR3 contains 15 residues. V gave up 0 bases and J gave up 6 bases, with 12 bases separating them. The DNA for the CDR3 is TGCGCCAGCAGCCAAGATGTAGGGAGAAGTCAGCCCCAGCATTTT. It codes for CASSQDVGRSQPQHF.

The chain has TRBV7-9 and TRBJ1-1; a weak D match, TRBD1 (6 bases). Germline V CDR1 and CDR2: SEHNR, FQNEAQ (reference sequence). Trimming pared 6 bases from V and 0 bases from J, leaving 17 bases between. The CDR3 has 16 amino acids. The CDR3 spells CASRSDRGGMNTEAFF. The CDR3 DNA reads as TGTGCCAGCAGATCGGACAGAGGAGGCATGAACACTGAAGCTTTCTTT.

The chain couples TRBV6-5 to TRBJ1-3; TRBD1 might be the D (6 bases). This CDR3 has 15 residues. The germline CDR1 and CDR2 sequences are MNHEY and SVGAGI. Trimming stripped 2 bases from V and 1 base from J, with 9 bases between. As DNA, the CDR3 is TGTGCCAGCAGTTACAGGGGGAGTTCTGGAAACACCATATATTTT. Its translation: CASSYRGSSGNTIYF.

The gene calls are TRBV7-2 and TRBJ2-1; D may be TRBD2 (6 bases). With 3 bases removed from V and 2 bases from J, the gap between germline ends came to 23 bases. Germline values: CDR1 SGHTA, CDR2 FQGNSA. The CDR3 loop spans 19 amino acids. The CDR3 region has the DNA TGTGCCAGCAGCTTCAAACCGAACTGGGCGGGGTCTCCCTACAATGAGCAGTTCTTC. Residues: CASSFKPNWAGSPYNEQFF. The full variable domain, rest sourced from reference TRBV7-2 and TRBJ2-1, is GAGVSQSPSNKVTEKGKDVELRCDPISGHTALYWYRQSLGQGLEFLIYFQGNSAPDKSGLPSDRFSAERTGGSVSTLTIQRTQQEDSAVYLCASSFKPNWAGSPYNEQFFGPGTRLTVL.

The chain joins TRBV28 to TRBJ1-1, with 9 nucleotides matching TRBD1. CDR1 MDHEN and CDR2 SYDVKM come from the germline V gene. There are 14 residues in the CDR3. The J segment lost 5 bases and the V segment lost 4 bases, leaving 5 bases of the junction unmatched. The CDR3 loop is CASSSTGGRTEAFF. The CDR3 nucleotides read TGTGCCAGCAGTTCGACAGGGGGGCGGACTGAAGCTTTCTTT.

This clone was seen once. The chain combines TRBV11-2 with TRBJ1-1; D ambiguous. This CDR3 is 15 amino acids long. CDR1 SGHAT and CDR2 FQNNGV come from the germline V gene. V gave up 4 bases and J gave up 3 bases, with 15 bases separating them. The CDR3 region is CASSSSAAMDTEAFF. CDR3 bases: TGTGCCAGCAGCTCCTCGGCGGCGATGGACACTGAAGCTTTCTTT.